This T cell receptor (beta chain) was captured by sequencing in a study of shared clonotypes between healthy human individuals. Genomic DNA of every subset was divided equally among multiple immunoSEQ plates. The assay was immunoSEQ multiplex PCR, and TCRdb's table has in-frame clones only and misses some. The table lists around 2.1 million clones, roughly 91% of them singletons. CD45RO-negative CD8 cells positively selected for CCR7 made up the naive population, which excluded terminally differentiated effector memory CD45RA+ cells. All donors were Caucasian adults living in Nashville, Tennessee. J gave up 3 bases and V 4 bases, and 9 bases lay outside the gene matches. This CDR3 is 16 amino acids long. Germline V CDR1 and CDR2: SGHRS, YFSETQ.

The chain is built from TRBV5-1 and TRBJ1-2, with 10 bases aligning to TRBD1. This receptor was taken from a young man in good health. Some clones in this sample may be carry-over from other donors' samples. Sequenced sample: naive CD8+ T cells from PBMCs. The CDR3 sequence: CASSSRDRGLDYGYTF. The CDR3, as DNA: TGCGCCAGCAGCAGCCGGGACAGGGGACTCGACTATGGCTACACCTTC.